This T cell receptor (beta chain) was sequenced during a study of beta chain features in type 1 diabetes. The germline CDR1 and CDR2 sequences are MNHGY and SVAAGI. The V end was cut by 6 bases, the J end by 6 bases, with 10 bases between. The CDR3 loop spans 12 amino acids. It was one heparinised blood draw, averaging approximately 100 mL, that each donor gave. Sorting of CD4+ naive, central memory, regulatory and stem cell-like memory cells was performed via CD45RO/CCR7/CD25/CD127/CD95/CD27. Investigators reverse transcribed all isolated RNA, so they sequenced expressed TCRB transcripts. This table comes from immunoSEQ multiplex PCR, and its TCRdb copy is limited to in-frame clones, with some not included. The repertoire holds under 300,000 clones, with under 8.5% as singletons.

Sequencing was done on a sample of central memory CD4+ T cells from blood. The rearrangement joins TRBV6-9 to TRBJ2-3; no firm D call. The TCR was taken from a woman under 30 in good health. The CDR3 coding sequence is TGTGCCAGCAGCCCCCCCCCGGATACGCAGTATTTT. This gives the protein CASSPPPDTQYF.